The 29 T cell receptor beta chains below come from one sample, sequenced in a study of post-analysis software for immune sequencing data. The study, taken as a whole, reports: About five TRBV segments appeared more often in patients than in controls, and TRBV5-6, TRBV5-1 and TRBV20-1 were among these.

Libraries were made from TCR beta cDNA, and they carried unique molecular identifiers. TCRdb redid the calling of the PCR reads with MiXCR, one entry per CDR3 protein. The sample lists roughly 200,000 distinct CDR3 sequences; roughly 28% were seen once. The antigens of these receptors remain unknown. Sequencing input: blood. These TCRs come from a girl younger than 18 with multiple sclerosis.

Ten or more counts support this clonotype. This chain connects TRBV28 to TRBJ2-7, with a weak D call TRBD1 (7 bases). Looked up from germline, CDR1 is MDHEN and CDR2 is SYDVKM. Deletions cut 2 bases from V and 5 bases from J, with 16 bases between. This CDR3 is 15 amino acids long. The chain's CDR3 is CASSLGGGWSDEQYF. CDR3 nucleotides: TGTGCCAGCAGTTTAGGAGGGGGCTGGTCTGACGAGCAGTACTTC.

There are many counts of this clonotype. The gene calls are TRBV5-1 and TRBJ2-1; D unresolved. The V end lost 4 bases, the J end lost 6 bases, and 17 bases lay between the germline ends. The CDR3 spans 15 residues. Germline CDR1 reads SGHRS; CDR2 reads YFSETQ. In nucleotides, the CDR3 is TGCGCCAGCAGCCCCTCCCTGGGAAAGGGCAATGAGCAGTTCTTC. Its protein product is CASSPSLGKGNEQFF.

In this sample, this clonotype turned up a few times. The chain couples TRBV5-6 to TRBJ2-3; D is perhaps TRBD2 (5 bases). The CDR3 runs to 13 residues. The V gene lost 0 bases and the J gene lost 9 bases, with 11 bases spanning the gap. CDR1 and CDR2 (germline): SGHDT, YYEEEE. The CDR3 bases are TGTGCCAGCAGCTTGGGGCGAGAGGGCACGCAGTATTTT. This sequence encodes CASSLGREGTQYF. Looking up the rest from reference TRBV5-6 and TRBJ2-3 gives the full variable domain: DAGVTQSPTHLIKTRGQQVTLRCSPKSGHDTVSWYQQALGQGPQFIFQYYEEEERQRGNFPDRFSGHQFPNYSSELNVNALLLGDSALYLCASSLGREGTQYFGPGTRLTVL.

As to this clonotype: The junction does not match germline at one end; this may be a read error. J is TRBJ2-2 and V is TRBV18; TRBD1 aligns across 8 bases. This CDR3 comprises 16 residues. Germline CDR1 is KGHSH and CDR2 is LQKENI. The CDR3, as DNA: TGTGCCAGCTCACGACGGGGACAGGCGGACACCGGGGAGCCGTTTTTT. Its protein product is CASSRRGQADTGEPFF. The variable domain in full, with the rest retrieved from reference TRBV18 and TRBJ2-2, is NAGVMQNPRHLVRRRGQEARLRCSPMKGHSHVYWYRQLPEEGLKFMVYLQKENIIDESGMPKERFSAEFPKEGPSILRIQQVVRGDSAAYFCASSRRGQADTGEPFFGEGSRLTVL.

This clonotype was recorded a few times. The genes are TRBV12-3 or TRBV12-4 and TRBJ2-1, with D tentatively TRBD2 (5 bases). With 7 bases removed from V and 9 bases from J, the gap between germline ends came to 13 bases. The CDR3 is 12 residues long. CDR3 bases: TGTGCCAGCACCGGACTCGGTGTTGAGCAGTTCTTC. Encoded protein: CASTGLGVEQFF.

The chain carries TRBV15 and TRBJ2-3; possibly TRBD2 for D (6 bases). Germline V gene lookup returns CDR1 LNHNV and CDR2 YYDKDF (reference sequence). This CDR3 comprises 15 residues. V lost 3 bases and J lost 0, with 10 bases in between. The CDR3: CATSRVAASTDTQYF. CDR3 in DNA: TGTGCCACCAGCAGGGTAGCGGCAAGCACAGATACGCAGTATTTT.

The chain joins TRBV20-1 to TRBJ1-2; D is uncertain. The CDR3 loop spans 9 amino acids. The ends were cut back, 2 bases at V and 8 bases at J, with 3 bases in the middle. Germline V gene lookup returns CDR1 DFQATT and CDR2 SNEGSKA (reference sequence). CDR3 loop: CSARNGYTF. CDR3 coding DNA: TGCAGTGCTAGAAACGGCTACACCTTC.

DNA for the CDR3: TGCGCCAGCAGCTTGAAAGGGGACGGCACTGAAGCTTTCTTT. This gives the protein CASSLKGDGTEAFF. This chain uses TRBV5-1 with TRBJ1-1, with a tentative D call TRBD1 (5 bases). CDR3 size: 14 residues. Trimming removed 1 base at V and 4 bases at J, with 11 bases between. Germline values: CDR1 SGHRS, CDR2 YFSETQ.

Turning to this clonotype: This sequence may be a read error, since a much larger clone differs from it by one base. The chain carries TRBV15 and TRBJ1-2; D may be TRBD1 (6 bases). The CDR3 extends over 17 amino acids. In germline, CDR1 is LNHNV, CDR2 YYDKDF (reference sequence). Deletions cut 5 bases from V and 8 bases from J, with 27 bases between. The DNA of the CDR3 is TGTGCCACCAGCGCCCGACAGGAGAAATCGAAAGTGGGAGGCTACACCTTC. Its protein is CATSARQEKSKVGGYTF.

This clonotype was recorded many times. The rearrangement uses TRBV29-1 and TRBJ2-3, with 9 bases fitting TRBD2. CDR1 and CDR2 from the germline V gene are SQVTM and ANQGSEA. The CDR3 consists of 14 residues. The V segment lost 2 bases and the J segment 0 bases; nucleotides outside the gene matches: 0. The CDR3 loop is CSVETSGSTDTQYF. The CDR3 coding sequence is TGCAGCGTTGAAACTAGCGGGAGCACAGATACGCAGTATTTT.

On this clonotype: This may come from a read error, since a much larger clone is one base off. The chain links TRBV5-1 to TRBJ2-3; 7 bases are shared with TRBD2. The CDR3 runs to 15 residues. CDR1 and CDR2 from the germline V gene are SGHRS and YFSETQ. Here the CDR3 DNA reads TGCGCCAGCAGCTTACGGGGGGTCAGCACAGATGCGCAGTATTTT. It is translated as CASSLRGVSTDAQYF.

This clonotype was detected a few times. The genes are TRBV20-1 and TRBJ1-5; maybe TRBD1 (5 bases). The CDR3 covers 12 residues. V was clipped by 0 bases and J by 5 bases, with 5 bases between them. Germline loops: CDR1 DFQATT, CDR2 SNEGSKA (reference sequence). This CDR3 is CSARDRDQPQHF. DNA for the CDR3: TGCAGTGCTAGAGACAGGGATCAGCCCCAGCATTTT.

This clonotype was detected ten times or more. The chain employs TRBV24-1 and TRBJ2-1; the D gene could be TRBD1 or TRBD2 (5 bases each). There are 16 residues in the CDR3. Deletions cut 5 bases from V and 3 bases from J, with 16 bases between. Germline assignment: CDR1 KGHDR and CDR2 SFDVKD. The CDR3 DNA sequence: TGTGCCACCAGTGCCTCGGGGCCTATTAACTACAATGAGCAGTTCTTC. It encodes CATSASGPINYNEQFF.

This chain connects TRBV28 to TRBJ2-1, with D possibly TRBD2 on 6 matching bases. Germline V gives CDR1 MDHEN, CDR2 SYDVKM. V dropped 6 bases and J dropped 10 bases, with 19 bases sitting between them. The length of the CDR3 is 14 residues. The CDR3: CASSPDYNSYEQFF. For the CDR3, the DNA is TGTGCCAGCAGCCCGGACTACAACAGTTACGAGCAGTTCTTC.

This clonotype was observed many times. J is TRBJ2-1 and V is TRBV29-1; TRBD2 aligns across 16 bases. Trimming removed 8 bases from V and 0 bases from J; junction bases left unmatched: 7. This CDR3 contains 17 residues. CDR1 is SQVTM and CDR2 is ANQGSEA in the germline V gene. The CDR3, as DNA: TGCAGCTATTGGGGACTAGCGGGGGGGAACTCCTACAATGAGCAGTTCTTC. Its translation is CSYWGLAGGNSYNEQFF.

Notes on this clonotype: A much more abundant neighbour one base away suggests this may be a read error. The CDR3 carries no conserved terminal phenylalanine or tryptophan, so it likely arises from a read error. The rearrangement links TRBV7-2 to TRBJ1-2; TRBD1 might be the D (6 bases). From germline, CDR1 is SGHTA and CDR2 FQGNSA. This CDR3 has 19 residues. Trimming took 1 base from V and 2 from J, leaving 23 bases between them. The CDR3 sequence is CASSLVGGGGKTFNYGYTC. In nucleotides, the CDR3 is TGTGCCAGCAGCTTAGTAGGGGGAGGGGGGAAGACATTCAACTATGGCTACACCTGC.

This clonotype has ten or more counts. This chain connects TRBV10-3 to TRBJ2-3; 7 positions agree with TRBD1. Unmatched junction bases numbered 7, after V lost 8 bases and J lost 2 bases. Germline lookup yields CDR1 ENHRY and CDR2 SYGVKD. There are 14 residues in the CDR3. CDR3 sequence reads: CAIGTEFSTDTQYF. The CDR3 nucleotides are TGTGCCATCGGGACAGAATTTTCCACAGATACGCAGTATTTT.

The chain carries TRBV12-3 or TRBV12-4 and TRBJ2-7; TRBD2 agrees at 16 bases. The CDR3 loop spans 15 amino acids. V lost 3 bases, J lost 7 bases, and 3 bases stayed unmatched. In DNA, the CDR3 is TGTGCCAGCAGTTTGGGGACTAGCGGGAGGGTTGAGCAGTACTTC. It specifies CASSLGTSGRVEQYF.

Concerning this clonotype: This may be a read error, as it is one base from a much larger clone. The chain uses TRBV29-1 and TRBJ1-1, with D perhaps TRBD1 (5 bases). CDR3 length: 12 residues. Germline V lookup: CDR1 SQVTM, CDR2 ANQGSEA. CDR3 coding DNA: TGCAGCGGACAGTTCATGAACGCTGAAGCTTTCTTT. Translation gives CSGQFMNAEAFF.

Here the CDR3 reads CASSSTGTTEAFF. The CDR3 coding sequence is TGCGCCAGCAGCTCGACAGGGACCACTGAAGCTTTCTTT. J is TRBJ1-1 and V is TRBV5-1; 7 bases align to TRBD1. Germline lookup yields CDR1 SGHRS and CDR2 YFSETQ. The V segment lost 3 bases and the J segment 4 bases; nucleotides outside the gene matches: 3. The CDR3 contains 13 residues.

In this sample, this clonotype turned up a few times. V is TRBV13 and J is TRBJ1-1; perhaps TRBD1 as D (5 bases). V lost 3 bases to trimming and J lost 3 bases, with 14 bases between them. CDR1 and CDR2 from the germline V gene are PRHDT and FYEKMQ (reference sequence). The CDR3 runs 15 residues. The CDR3 DNA reads TGTGCCAGCAGCTTTGGCCGGGGGTTGTACACTGAAGCTTTCTTT. This codes for CASSFGRGLYTEAFF. Together with reference TRBV13 and TRBJ1-1, the CDR3 gives the full variable domain: AAGVIQSPRHLIKEKRETATLKCYPIPRHDTVYWYQQGPGQDPQFLISFYEKMQSDKGSIPDRFSAQQFSDYHSELNMSSLELGDSALYFCASSFGRGLYTEAFFGQGTRLTVV.

Comment on this clonotype: A single base separates this from a much larger clone, so it may be a read error. V usage is TRBV12-3 or TRBV12-4 and J usage is TRBJ2-1; D ambiguous. The CDR3 extends over 11 amino acids. V lost 5 bases, J lost 11 bases, and 10 bases lay in between. Here the CDR3 DNA reads TGTGCCAGCAGTCAGCAGAATAAGCAGTTCTTC. Translation: CASSQQNKQFF.

This clonotype was seen repeatedly, ten times or more. V and J are TRBV20-1 and TRBJ2-1; 15 positions agree with TRBD2. CDR3 length: 13 residues. Germline V lookup: CDR1 DFQATT, CDR2 SNEGSKA (reference sequence). The CDR3 nucleotides read TGCAGCGGACTAGCGGGAGGGCGCGATGAGCAGTTCTTC. As protein: CSGLAGGRDEQFF.

This clonotype was seen many times. This CDR3 reads CASSAQGATYNEQFF. The DNA of the CDR3 is TGTGCCAGCTCAGCACAGGGGGCCACCTACAATGAGCAGTTCTTC. V and J are TRBV5-5 and TRBJ2-1; 9 nucleotides line up with TRBD1. V was clipped by 7 bases and J by 2 bases; unmatched bases: 7. The CDR3 consists of 15 residues. The germline V gene encodes CDR1 SGHKS and CDR2 YYEKEE (reference sequence).

The sample holds many counts of this clonotype. J is TRBJ1-2 and V is TRBV27; TRBD1 is a possible D gene (6 bases). Trimming took off 6 bases at V and 3 bases at J, with 14 bases between the two ends. CDR3 length equals 14 residues. The germline gives CDR1 MNHEY, CDR2 SMNVEV (reference sequence). In nucleotides, the CDR3 is TGTGCCAGCAGCGCCTGGGGGGGCGACTATGGCTACACCTTC. Translated, it gives CASSAWGGDYGYTF.

Regarding this clonotype: Being one base from a much bigger clone, this may be a read error. The chain combines TRBV5-5 with TRBJ1-5; D unresolved. The germline CDR1 and CDR2 sequences are SGHKS and YYEKEE (reference sequence). V lost 2 bases, J lost 4 bases, and 10 bases lay in between. This CDR3 contains 14 residues. In DNA, the CDR3 is TGTGCCAGCAGCTTCCGTCGGGGAAATCAGCCCCAGCATTTT. Protein sequence: CASSFRRGNQPQHF.

This clonotype was seen at least ten times. V gene TRBV7-9 combines with J gene TRBJ2-1; TRBD2 aligns across 8 bases. V shed 5 bases and J 0 bases; nucleotides not matched to a gene: 6. CDR1 is SEHNR and CDR2 is FQNEAQ in the germline V gene (reference sequence). The CDR3 has 16 residues. The CDR3: CASSNSGASSYNEQFF. The CDR3 DNA follows: TGTGCCAGCAGCAATAGCGGGGCCAGCTCCTACAATGAGCAGTTCTTC.

Many counts were recorded for this clonotype. The chain joins TRBV20-1 to TRBJ1-2, with no clear D. Germline V gene lookup returns CDR1 DFQATT and CDR2 SNEGSKA (reference sequence). CDR3 length: 14 residues. The V gene lost 4 bases and the J gene lost 1 base, with 13 bases spanning the gap. CDR3 nucleotide sequence: TGCAGTGCTACCAAGGAAGCGGATAACTATGGCTACACCTTC. Protein sequence: CSATKEADNYGYTF.

This clonotype was recorded a few times. The rearrangement joins TRBV7-3 to TRBJ2-5; 11 bases agree with TRBD2. J was trimmed by 4 bases and V by 3 bases; bases with no gene match: 7. This CDR3 spans 16 amino acids. Per germline, CDR1 SGHTA and CDR2 FQGTGA. As DNA, the CDR3 is TGTGCCAGCAGCTTTGTAGCGGGGGGGCCGGGAGAGACCCAGTACTTC. It translates to CASSFVAGGPGETQYF.